The 19 T cell receptor beta chains below all came from one sample that was sequenced in a study of blood T cell repertoires in COVID-19. Libraries were prepared by immunoSEQ multiplex PCR; TCRdb keeps only in-frame clonotypes and omits some of them. This repertoire shows approximately 180,000 clones, roughly 88% found once; its top ten account for about 7%. What was sequenced was peripheral blood. These receptors came from a woman in her 40s with COVID-19, enrolled during active disease.

The chain carries TRBV6-2 or TRBV6-3 and TRBJ1-5; D is perhaps TRBD1 (5 bases). V gave up 3 bases and J gave up 4 bases, with 13 bases separating them. Looked up from germline, CDR1 is MNHEY and CDR2 is SVGEGT. This CDR3 has 15 residues. This CDR3 reads CASSYPGGTNQPQHF. The DNA for the CDR3 is TGTGCCAGCAGTTATCCGGGAGGGACTAATCAGCCCCAGCATTTT.

This chain connects TRBV19 to TRBJ1-4; TRBD1 aligns across 8 bases. This CDR3 has 14 residues. Trimming at V came to 6 bases and at J to 4 bases, leaving 4 bases not matched to a gene. Looked up from germline, CDR1 is LNHDA and CDR2 is SQIVND (reference sequence). The CDR3 loop is CASSRDRSNEKLFF. The CDR3, as DNA: TGTGCCAGTAGCCGGGACAGGAGTAATGAAAAACTGTTTTTT.

The chain couples TRBV11-2 to TRBJ2-2, with 10 bases matching TRBD2. The germline V gene encodes CDR1 SGHAT and CDR2 FQNNGV. V shed 0 bases and J 6 bases; nucleotides not matched to a gene: 1. This CDR3 region has 15 residues. CDR3 loop: CASSLDTSGAGELFF. The CDR3 nucleotides are TGTGCCAGCAGCTTAGACACTAGCGGGGCCGGGGAGCTGTTTTTT.

V and J are TRBV2 and TRBJ2-5; D is perhaps TRBD2 (7 bases). The CDR3 covers 14 residues. Trimming removed 3 bases at V and 4 bases at J, with 12 bases between. Germline lookup yields CDR1 SNHLY and CDR2 FYNNEI. The DNA for the CDR3 is TGTGCCAGCAGTGAGGGGGGGGCGAGAGAGACCCAGTACTTC. The encoded protein is CASSEGGARETQYF.

The rearrangement links TRBV4-1 to TRBJ1-2; D perhaps matches TRBD1 (5 bases). The V gene's germline CDR1 is MGHRA and CDR2 YSYEKL. V was trimmed by 1 base and J by 14 bases, leaving 14 bases between them. There are 12 residues in the CDR3. The CDR3 sequence: CASSQGPGRTTF. CDR3 sequence (DNA): TGCGCCAGCAGCCAAGGTCCAGGGAGGACGACCTTC.

This sequence joins TRBV6-5 and TRBJ1-5; TRBD1 agrees at 8 bases. CDR3 size: 14 residues. Germline V gives CDR1 MNHEY, CDR2 SVGAGI. Unmatched junction bases numbered 8, after V lost 6 bases and J lost 7 bases. CDR3: CASRGTGGRQPQHF. CDR3 coding DNA: TGTGCCAGCAGGGGGACAGGAGGTAGGCAGCCCCAGCATTTT.

The chain carries TRBV28 and TRBJ2-7; tentatively, D is TRBD1 (7 bases). Germline V lookup: CDR1 MDHEN, CDR2 SYDVKM. V was clipped by 1 base and J by 2 bases, with 12 bases between them. CDR3 length: 15 residues. In DNA, the CDR3 is TGTGCCAGCAGTTTATCGCGGGACAGTACCTACGAGCAGTACTTC. Its translation is CASSLSRDSTYEQYF.

This sequence joins TRBV18 and TRBJ1-5, with unresolved D. The ends were cut back, 6 bases at V and 1 base at J, with 13 bases in the middle. Germline lookup yields CDR1 KGHSH and CDR2 LQKENI. This CDR3 is 15 amino acids long. This CDR3 reads CASSPNYRSNQPQHF. CDR3 sequence (DNA): TGTGCCAGCTCTCCGAATTACAGAAGCAATCAGCCCCAGCATTTT. The full variable domain, in which reference TRBV18 and TRBJ1-5 provide the parts outside the CDR3, is NAGVMQNPRHLVRRRGQEARLRCSPMKGHSHVYWYRQLPEEGLKFMVYLQKENIIDESGMPKERFSAEFPKEGPSILRIQQVVRGDSAAYFCASSPNYRSNQPQHFGDGTRLSIL.

The V call is TRBV9, the J call TRBJ1-6; 8 bases line up with TRBD1. Germline trimming cut 0 bases from V and 8 bases from J; bases unmatched to any gene: 1. Looked up from germline, CDR1 is SGDLS and CDR2 is YYNGEE. CDR3 length: 14 amino acids. CDR3 sequence: CASSVEQGDSPLHF. DNA of the CDR3: TGTGCCAGCAGCGTAGAACAGGGGGATTCACCCCTCCACTTT.

Comments on this clone: At one end, the junction sequence differs from germline, possibly due to a read error. The chain has TRBV7-2 and TRBJ2-1, with 13 bases identical to TRBD2. The CDR3 has 14 residues. Germline values: CDR1 SGHTA, CDR2 FQGNSA. The CDR3 DNA follows: TGTGCCAGCATCACTAGCGGGAGGGCCGGGGGGACACTCTTC. Amino acids: CASITSGRAGGTLF.

The rearrangement joins TRBV19 to TRBJ1-4, with D possibly matching TRBD1 (5 bases). Trimming cost V 6 bases and J 5 bases, with 10 bases left between them. Germline V gene lookup returns CDR1 LNHDA and CDR2 SQIVND (reference sequence). CDR3 size: 13 residues. CDR3: CASRHGGNEKLFF. The CDR3 nucleotides are TGTGCCAGTAGGCACGGGGGGAATGAAAAACTGTTTTTT.

V gene TRBV28 combines with J gene TRBJ2-1; 11 bases agree with TRBD2. CDR1 MDHEN and CDR2 SYDVKM come from the germline V gene. V dropped 6 bases and J dropped 5; count of bases not matched to a gene: 6. The CDR3 length is 15 residues. CDR3 protein: CASSPGLAENNEQFF. For the CDR3, the DNA is TGTGCCAGCAGCCCGGGACTAGCGGAAAACAATGAGCAGTTCTTC.

This clone was picked up one time. The rearrangement links TRBV14 to TRBJ2-7; TRBD1 matches 9 bases. Germline lookup yields CDR1 SGHDN and CDR2 FVKESK. The CDR3 sequence is 14 residues long. V lost 5 bases to trimming and J lost 4 bases; unmatched junction nucleotides: 6. The CDR3 nucleotides read TGTGCCAGCAGCGTCGGGACAGGGAAGTACGAGCAGTACTTC. Its protein product is CASSVGTGKYEQYF.

This rearrangement joins TRBV12-5 to TRBJ1-1; 7 nucleotides align to TRBD1. The germline CDR1 and CDR2 sequences are LGHNT and FRNRAP. V was clipped by 6 bases and J by 5 bases; unmatched bases: 6. The CDR3 contains 13 residues. CDR3 in amino acids: CASGQGVQTEAFF. The CDR3 nucleotides read TGTGCTAGTGGGCAGGGGGTTCAGACTGAAGCTTTCTTT.

V and J are TRBV25-1 and TRBJ2-1; D may be TRBD2 (6 bases). The length of the CDR3 is 15 residues. V was clipped by 5 bases and J by 0 bases, with 11 bases between them. Germline V gives CDR1 MGHDK, CDR2 SYGVNS. The CDR3 protein is CASSQIADSYNEQFF. The CDR3 nucleotides read TGTGCCAGCAGTCAGATAGCGGACTCCTACAATGAGCAGTTCTTC. Together with reference TRBV25-1 and TRBJ2-1, the CDR3 gives the full variable domain: EADIYQTPRYLVIGTGKKITLECSQTMGHDKMYWYQQDPGMELHLIHYSYGVNSTEKGDLSSESTVSRIRTEHFPLTLESARPSHTSQYLCASSQIADSYNEQFFGPGTRLTVL.

This chain links TRBV28 with TRBJ1-1; 9 bases line up with TRBD1. With 6 bases clipped from V and 1 base from J, the junction kept 12 bases outside the gene matches. CDR3 length: 17 residues. CDR1 is MDHEN, CDR2 SYDVKM, per germline. The CDR3, as DNA: TGTGCCAGCAGCCTTAGTCCCGGGACAGGGCCGAACACTGAAGCTTTCTTT. Its protein product is CASSLSPGTGPNTEAFF.

The chain combines TRBV9 with TRBJ1-1; TRBD1 aligns across 10 bases. Germline CDR1 and CDR2: SGDLS and YYNGEE. Germline trimming cut 3 bases from V and 7 bases from J; bases unmatched to any gene: 3. There are 13 residues in the CDR3. The CDR3 sequence is CASSATGGNEAFF. The CDR3, as DNA: TGTGCCAGCAGCGCGACAGGGGGCAATGAAGCTTTCTTT.

This clone was seen more than once but under ten times. The chain combines TRBV2 with TRBJ1-5; perhaps TRBD1 as D (5 bases). The V gene lost 11 bases and the J gene lost 0 bases, with 17 bases spanning the gap. The CDR3 runs to 15 residues. Germline V gives CDR1 SNHLY, CDR2 FYNNEI. The CDR3 coding sequence is TGTGCCTCATCGGAGGGGCTGGGTAGCAATCAGCCCCAGCATTTT. This codes for CASSEGLGSNQPQHF.

The V and J genes are TRBV3-1 (or the pseudogene TRBV3-2) and TRBJ2-6; TRBD2 aligns across 7 bases. CDR1 and CDR2 (germline): LGHDT, YNNKEL (reference sequence). The CDR3 covers 18 residues. Unmatched junction bases numbered 13, after V lost 4 bases and J lost 4 bases. The CDR3 sequence: CASSPGGTLTKGANVLTF. In DNA, the CDR3 is TGTGCCAGCAGCCCGGGGGGAACTCTTACTAAGGGGGCCAACGTCCTGACTTTC.